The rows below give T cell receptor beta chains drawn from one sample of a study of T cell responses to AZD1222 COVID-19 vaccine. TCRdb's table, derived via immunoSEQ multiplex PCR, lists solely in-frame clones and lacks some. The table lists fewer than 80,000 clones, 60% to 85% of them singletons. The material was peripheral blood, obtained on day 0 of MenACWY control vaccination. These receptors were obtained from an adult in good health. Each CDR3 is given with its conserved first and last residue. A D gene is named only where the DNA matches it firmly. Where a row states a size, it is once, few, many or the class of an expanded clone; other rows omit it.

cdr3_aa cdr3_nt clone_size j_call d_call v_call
CASSLAGTGFTEAFF TGTGCCAGCAGCTTGGCTGGGACAGGGTTCACTGAAGCTTTCTTT . TRBJ1-1 TRBD1 TRBV5-4
CASSLQGGSTDTQYF TGTGCCAGCAGCTTGCAGGGGGGGAGCACAGATACGCAGTATTTT . TRBJ2-3 . TRBV11-2
CASRDYSGEPYEQYF TGCGCCAGCAGAGACTATAGCGGGGAACCTTACGAGCAGTACTTC . TRBJ2-7 TRBD2 TRBV10-2
CASSLGEAQHF TGTGCCAGCAGTTTGGGGGAAGCCCAGCATTTT once TRBJ1-5 . TRBV6-2/TRBV6-3
CAISEADRTGLGAMHGYTF TGTGCCATCAGTGAGGCAGACCGGACAGGCCTTGGAGCCATGCATGGCTACACCTTC few TRBJ1-2 TRBD1 TRBV10-3
CASSAGRGAYGYTF TGTGCCAGCAGTGCGGGAAGGGGGGCCTATGGCTACACCTTC . TRBJ1-2 . TRBV2
CASSQAGLEKVTQYF TGTGCCAGCAGCCAGGCGGGACTAGAGAAGGTGACCCAGTACTTC . TRBJ2-5 TRBD2 TRBV3-1/TRBV3-2
CAISESRESAYGYTF TGTGCCATCAGTGAGTCGAGGGAATCGGCCTATGGCTACACCTTC . TRBJ1-2 . TRBV10-3
CASSDLSSYNEQFF TGCGCCAGCAGTGACTTGAGCTCCTACAATGAGCAGTTCTTC . TRBJ2-1 . TRBV10-2
CASNDMSTDTQYF TGCGCCAGCAACGACATGAGCACAGATACGCAGTATTTT . TRBJ2-3 . TRBV5-1
CASRDTGAPNYGYTF TGTGCCAGCAGGGATACAGGGGCCCCTAACTATGGCTACACCTTC . TRBJ1-2 TRBD1 TRBV7-2
CASSGRDFSSYNEQFF TGTGCCAGCAGCGGCCGGGACTTCAGCTCCTACAATGAGCAGTTCTTC . TRBJ2-1 . TRBV9
CASSFLYNEQFF TGTGCCAGCAGTTTCCTCTACAATGAGCAGTTCTTC . TRBJ2-1 . TRBV28
CASSEPWTEAFF TGTGCCAGCAGTGAACCGTGGACTGAAGCTTTCTTT . TRBJ1-1 . TRBV6-1
CAWRFKGNSPLHF TGTGCCTGGAGGTTTAAGGGTAATTCACCCCTCCACTTT . TRBJ1-6 . TRBV30
CAWSGGQTTYEQYF TGTGCCTGGAGCGGTGGACAGACTACCTACGAGCAGTACTTC . TRBJ2-7 . TRBV30
CASSQSGGGVDTQYF TGTGCCAGCAGCCAGTCGGGCGGGGGCGTGGATACGCAGTATTTT . TRBJ2-3 . TRBV7-9
CASSLSGGGAHTSGANVLTF TGCGCCAGCAGCTTGTCCGGGGGAGGGGCACATACCTCTGGGGCCAACGTCCTGACTTTC . TRBJ2-6 TRBD2 TRBV5-1
CASKASGTYNEQFF TGTGCCAGCAAGGCTAGCGGGACTTACAATGAGCAGTTCTTC once TRBJ2-1 TRBD2 TRBV6-5
CASSSGTRGEQYF TGTGCCAGCAGCTCCGGAACAAGGGGCGAGCAGTACTTC . TRBJ2-7 . TRBV11-3
CAWSPRDRAFYEQYF TGTGCCTGGAGCCCGAGAGACAGAGCCTTCTACGAGCAGTACTTC . TRBJ2-7 . TRBV30
CASSIDTPASKGYTF TGTGCCAGTAGTATAGATACGCCAGCGTCGAAAGGCTACACCTTC . TRBJ1-2 . TRBV19
CASRAPGQGSAAFF TGTGCCAGCAGGGCCCCGGGACAGGGGTCCGCAGCTTTCTTT . TRBJ1-1 TRBD1 TRBV28
CASSPRPRRNQETQYF TGTGCCAGCAGCCCGAGGCCCCGCAGAAACCAAGAGACCCAGTACTTC . TRBJ2-5 . TRBV28
CASSPQPGYGGEQYF TGTGCCAGCAGCCCCCAACCGGGTTATGGCGGCGAGCAGTACTTC few TRBJ2-7 . TRBV7-2
CASSLVFLSSYEQYF TGTGCCAGCAGCTTAGTTTTTCTGAGTTCCTACGAGCAGTACTTC . TRBJ2-7 . TRBV11-3
CASSFGGEYEQYF TGCGCCAGCAGTTTCGGCGGTGAGTACGAGCAGTACTTC . TRBJ2-7 . TRBV5-1
CASSIDRSGGRQPQHF TGTGCCAGTAGTATAGATCGGTCAGGGGGCAGGCAGCCCCAGCATTTT . TRBJ1-5 TRBD1 TRBV19
CASSPSGGGGYEQYF TGTGCCAGCAGCCCAAGCGGGGGCGGTGGATACGAGCAGTACTTC . TRBJ2-7 TRBD2 TRBV7-2
CAWSLTASGANVLTF TGTGCCTGGAGCTTAACAGCTTCTGGGGCCAACGTCCTGACTTTC . TRBJ2-6 . TRBV30
CASSEQQGYEQYF TGTGCCAGCAGTGAGCAACAGGGTTACGAGCAGTACTTC once TRBJ2-7 . TRBV6-1
CAWGGYLEQYF TGTGCCTGGGGGGGCTATCTGGAGCAGTACTTC . TRBJ2-7 . TRBV30
CASSLAGGGFQETQYF TGTGCCAGCAGCTTGGCGGGGGGAGGGTTCCAAGAGACCCAGTACTTC . TRBJ2-5 TRBD2 TRBV5-6
CSSLPGQQETQYF TGCAGCTCCTTGCCGGGACAACAAGAGACCCAGTACTTC . TRBJ2-5 . TRBV29-1
CASSIDQGSWETQYF TGTGCCAGCAGCATAGACCAGGGCTCCTGGGAGACCCAGTACTTC few TRBJ2-5 . TRBV7-6
CASGGTGNQPQHF TGTGCCAGCGGTGGGACGGGCAATCAGCCCCAGCATTTT . TRBJ1-5 . TRBV2
CASSLIGSGELFF TGCGCCAGCAGCTTGATCGGGTCCGGGGAGCTGTTTTTT . TRBJ2-2 . TRBV5-1
CASSSTRDRGAFF TGTGCCAGCAGCTCTACCCGGGACAGGGGAGCTTTCTTT . TRBJ1-1 TRBD1 TRBV7-8
CASSQVGDPQEETQYF TGTGCCAGCAGCCAGGTGGGGGACCCTCAAGAGGAGACCCAGTACTTC . TRBJ2-5 . TRBV7-9
CASSNTQNTEAFF TGTGCCAGCAGCAACACCCAGAACACTGAAGCTTTCTTT . TRBJ1-1 . TRBV21-1
CASSPFGRRLNTEAFF TGTGCCAGTAGCCCTTTTGGCCGTCGCCTGAACACTGAAGCTTTCTTT . TRBJ1-1 . TRBV19
CASSSRDSHWEQYF TGTGCCAGCAGTTCCCGGGACAGCCACTGGGAGCAGTACTTC many TRBJ2-7 TRBD1 TRBV28
CASSARYDNEQFF TGTGCCAGCAGTGCTCGGTACGACAATGAGCAGTTCTTC once TRBJ2-1 . TRBV27
CASSPNNGLAEAFF TGTGCCAGCAGCCCAAACAATGGGTTGGCTGAAGCTTTCTTT few TRBJ1-1 . TRBV3-1/TRBV3-2
CASSLGSGQPYGYTF TGTGCCAGCAGCTTAGGTTCGGGGCAGCCCTATGGCTACACCTTC . TRBJ1-2 . TRBV7-2
CASSQVEGQGLRGYGYTF TGTGCCAGCAGCCAAGTGGAGGGACAGGGTCTCCGGGGCTATGGCTACACCTTC . TRBJ1-2 TRBD1 TRBV4-2
CASSWGQNTEAFF TGTGCCAGCAGTTGGGGACAGAACACTGAAGCTTTCTTT . TRBJ1-1 . TRBV28
CAISESRAPNTEAFF TGTGCCATCAGTGAGTCGAGGGCACCGAACACTGAAGCTTTCTTT . TRBJ1-1 . TRBV10-3
CASSLSTGELFF TGTGCCAGCAGCTTATCCACCGGGGAGCTGTTTTTT many TRBJ2-2 . TRBV7-9
CASSQTGSYEQYF TGTGCCAGCAGTCAAACCGGGTCCTACGAGCAGTACTTC . TRBJ2-7 . TRBV28
CASSQAGGNEEKLFF TGTGCCAGCAGCCAAGCAGGGGGAAATGAGGAAAAACTGTTTTTT . TRBJ1-4 TRBD1 TRBV3-1/TRBV3-2
CARSFHSGRNTIYF TGTGCCAGAAGCTTTCATAGCGGGCGAAACACCATATATTTT . TRBJ1-3 . TRBV5-3
CASSPPRSDINGYTF TGTGCCAGCTCACCACCGAGATCAGACATCAATGGCTACACCTTC . TRBJ1-2 . TRBV18
CASSAGRGQSYGYTF TGTGCCAGCAGCGCGGGGAGGGGACAGTCCTATGGCTACACCTTC . TRBJ1-2 TRBD1 TRBV9
CASSPRYEQYF TGTGCCAGCAGTCCGAGATACGAGCAGTACTTC . TRBJ2-7 . TRBV2